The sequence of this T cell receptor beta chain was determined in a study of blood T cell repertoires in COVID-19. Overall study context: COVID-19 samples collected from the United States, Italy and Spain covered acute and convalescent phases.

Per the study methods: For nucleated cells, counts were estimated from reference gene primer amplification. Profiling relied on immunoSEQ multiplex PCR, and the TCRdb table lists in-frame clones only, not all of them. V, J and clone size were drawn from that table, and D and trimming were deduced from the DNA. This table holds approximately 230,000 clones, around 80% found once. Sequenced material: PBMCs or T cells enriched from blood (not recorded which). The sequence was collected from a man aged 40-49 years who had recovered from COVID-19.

The CDR3 nucleotides read TGTGCCACCAGCAGAGATCTACCGACAATGAACACTGAAGCTTTCTTT. Translation gives CATSRDLPTMNTEAFF. This sequence joins TRBV15 and TRBJ1-1; D call uncertain. CDR3 length: 16 residues. CDR1 is LNHNV and CDR2 is YYDKDF in the germline V gene (reference sequence). The V gene lost 0 bases and the J gene lost 0 bases, with 11 bases spanning the gap.